This T cell receptor (beta chain) was recovered during a study of regulatory T cells in long-lasting Graves disease. With regard to this clonotype: The antigen remains unidentified.

Study-wide results and limits: More public clonotypes were shared by persistent patients (approximately 3,000) than by new patients (approximately 1,000). Lower TCR diversity characterized persistent Graves' patients relative to newly diagnosed patients. The small sample size may have reduced accuracy.

Researchers made TCR beta libraries by using iRepertoire HTBI primers and running Arm-PCR on CDR3 regions. MiXCR was run by TCRdb on the multiplex PCR reads, yielding one entry per CDR3 protein. The table lists a few hundred thousand distinct CDR3 sequences, 23% of them singletons. V was cut by 6 bases and J by 2 bases, with 6 bases left in between. Germline V gene data show CDR1 as SGHTA and CDR2 as FQGNSA. The CDR3 has 12 residues. Time point reported: persistent/refractory GD, antithyroid drugs over 5 years with positive TRAb. RNA from PBMCs was the source of the TCR library. Peripheral blood, around 9.4 milliliters of it, was drawn into EDTA tubes.

The chain combines TRBV7-2 with TRBJ2-3; D ambiguous. The sample in question was peripheral blood mononuclear cells (PBMCs), obtained when the disease was refractory, from a patient treated with antithyroid drugs. The receptor comes from a female donor with Graves disease. CDR3 sequence: CASRTITDTQYF. DNA for the CDR3: TGTGCCAGCAGAACCATCACAGATACGCAGTATTTT.